The present T cell receptor beta chain was sequenced within a study of human T cells and chemical hapten exposure. Regarding the study as a whole: Healthy individuals' immune responses may differ from those of donors, who had alopecia. Clustering by CDR3 similarity yielded significantly more large clusters from expanded TCRs than controls.

Trimming took 9 bases from V and 4 from J, leaving 24 bases between them. This CDR3 is 16 amino acids long. Germline-derived CDR1 and CDR2 are MGHDK and SYGVNS. In the library, unique molecular identifiers were attached to individual cDNA molecules. From the RACE reads, TCRdb called clonotypes with MiXCR, one entry per CDR3 protein. The repertoire holds 45,000 to 60,000 distinct CDR3 sequences, 8.5% to 10% seen once, with 11% to 15% in the top ten. Time point: pre-sensitization, week 0. Treatment here: therapeutic diphenylcyclopropenone sensitization with weekly scalp DPC. Whole blood that had not been fractionated was the source of extracted total RNA. This clonotype was seen at least ten times. Its antigen is still unknown.

V gene TRBV25-1 combines with J gene TRBJ1-2, with D possibly matching TRBD1 (6 bases). The sequence came from a woman between 40 and 50 years old with alopecia areata. Some clones in this sample may be carry-over from other donors' samples. Sequencing used whole blood, obtained in connection with sensitization to the hapten diphenylcyclopropenone (DPC). DNA for the CDR3: TGTGCCAGTCAAACTCCAGACAGGTTCGGGGGCTATGGCTACACCTTC. Protein sequence: CASQTPDRFGGYGYTF.